This T cell receptor (beta chain) was retrieved from a study of shared clonotypes between healthy human individuals. Study background: The plates for each donor numbered three CD4 naive, three CD4 memory, two CD8 naive and one CD8 memory.

Turning to this clone: The antigen is undetermined.

This CDR3 contains 16 residues. Per the germline V gene, CDR1 is MDHEN and CDR2 is SYDVKM. V lost 7 bases to trimming and J lost 0 bases, with 16 bases between them. Study-wide points: Naive subsets usually exceeded memory subsets in estimated richness. Depth of sequencing was expected to influence donor clonotype sharing.

Researchers ran the assay at a deep level. The protocol was immunoSEQ multiplex PCR, while the TCRdb copy is restricted to in-frame clones and leaves out a portion. The data show about 1 million clones, with about 80% seen just once and about 1.5% held by the top ten. The chain uses TRBV28 and TRBJ1-3; no reliable D call. Source material: memory CD4+ T cells sorted from blood. Sample subset: CD45RA-negative fraction. The sequence came from a man between 18 and 35 years old in good health. CDR3 sequence reads: CASTLRYTGSGNTIYF. CDR3 sequence (DNA): TGTGCCAGCACCTTACGGTATACGGGCTCTGGAAACACCATATATTTT. The whole variable domain, filled in from reference TRBV28 and TRBJ1-3, reads DVKVTQSSRYLVKRTGEKVFLECVQDMDHENMFWYRQDPGLGLRLIYFSYDVKMKEKGDIPEGYSVSREKKERFSLILESASTNQTSMYLCASTLRYTGSGNTIYFGEGSWLTVV.